This T cell receptor (beta chain) was documented in a study of ipilimumab plus nivolumab after autologous stem cell transplantation. As for the study in general: A median of roughly 8 nivolumab and 5 ipilimumab doses were given. Both relapsed and primary refractory DLBCL were included. Study findings and constraints: Authors suggest TCR repertoire, Treg phenotype and gut microbiota support further study.

Sequenced by immunoSEQ multiplex PCR; TCRdb stores in-frame clones only, minus some. The sample has around 21,000 clones; around four fifths are singletons. V was cut by 3 bases and J by 1 base, with 16 bases left in between. The CDR3 has 16 amino acids. Germline V gene sequence: CDR1 GTSNPN, CDR2 SVGIG (reference sequence). In regard to this clone: Its specificity is unknown.

The starting material was PBMCs, obtained in a trial of ipilimumab plus nivolumab as post-transplant consolidation. This sequence was found in a male donor with diffuse large B-cell lymphoma. The V gene is TRBV30, the J gene TRBJ1-5; a weak D match, TRBD1 (6 bases). CDR3 region: CAWSVSGTLSNQPQHF. The CDR3, as DNA: TGTGCCTGGAGCGTTTCCGGGACATTAAGCAATCAGCCCCAGCATTTT.